This TCR beta chain derives from a study of early T cells in non-severe SARS-CoV-2 infection. The germline V gene encodes CDR1 SGHKS and CDR2 YYEKEE (reference sequence). V lost 0 bases to trimming and J lost 6 bases, with 9 bases between them. This CDR3 has 14 amino acids. Individual cDNA molecules were tagged with unique molecular identifiers. TCRdb re-called the 5' RACE reads through MiXCR, storing one row per CDR3 protein. This sample carries approximately 70,000 distinct CDR3 sequences, approximately 11% of them seen once, and the ten largest clones take around a sixth. The receptor's source is an adult who was a healthcare worker with PCR-confirmed SARS-CoV-2 infection or an uninfected control (not recorded which). The gene calls are TRBV5-5 and TRBJ2-2; D is perhaps TRBD1 (5 bases). Sequenced material: whole blood, taken at baseline. CDR3 protein: CASSLGDSPGELFF. DNA of the CDR3: TGTGCCAGCAGCTTGGGCGACAGTCCCGGGGAGCTGTTTTTT.